Listed below are T cell receptor beta chains from one sample, sequenced in a study of CD8 T cells in Susac syndrome. TCRdb re-derived calls from the immunoSEQ multiplex PCR reads in MiXCR, one entry per CDR3 protein. The repertoire holds roughly 140,000 distinct CDR3 sequences, with about 94% as singletons. Sample: CD8+ T cells from PBMCs. These receptors originate from a human donor with multiple sclerosis. Both conserved end residues are part of each CDR3. A D gene is named only where the DNA matches it firmly. Only some rows state a clone size, as once, few, many or a class for expanded clones.

>TRBV30|.|.|TRBJ1-2|17
CAWRTGYSATLYYGYTF
TGTGCCTGGAGGACAGGATACTCGGCCACACTATACTATGGCTACACCTTC
>TRBV5-1|.|.|TRBJ2-1|15
CASSLSADFYNEQFF
TGCGCCAGCAGCTTGTCCGCGGATTTCTACAATGAGCAGTTCTTC
>TRBV13|.|.|TRBJ1-1|13
CASSLGTGHEAFF
TGTGCCAGCAGCTTAGGTACGGGTCACGAAGCTTTCTTT
>TRBV9|TRBD1|.|TRBJ1-1|14
CASSARGENTEAFF
TGTGCCAGCAGCGCCAGGGGGGAGAACACTGAAGCTTTCTTT
>TRBV30|TRBD1|once|TRBJ1-2|14
CAWSVSGQGTGYTF
TGTGCCTGGAGTGTCTCAGGACAGGGGACCGGGTACACCTTC
>TRBV29-1|.|.|TRBJ2-2|15
CSVAMGAGLVGELFF
TGCAGCGTGGCAATGGGGGCAGGTCTGGTCGGGGAGCTGTTTTTT
>TRBV27|.|.|TRBJ1-1|14
CASRTRSSTGEAFF
TGTGCCAGCAGAACTAGGTCCTCGACAGGCGAAGCTTTCTTT
>TRBV14|.|.|TRBJ2-5|15
CASSEYTGLTGTQYF
TGTGCCAGCAGCGAGTATACAGGGCTGACGGGGACCCAGTACTTC
>TRBV5-6|.|.|TRBJ1-2|16
CASSLLQDSEYYGYTF
TGTGCCAGCAGCTTGCTGCAGGACAGCGAATACTATGGCTACACCTTC
>TRBV20-1|.|.|TRBJ1-2|13
CSARETDSYGYTF
TGCAGTGCTAGAGAGACGGACAGCTATGGCTACACCTTC
>TRBV3-1|TRBD1|.|TRBJ1-1|21
CASSQDPLTPRDRGLHTEAFF
TGTGCCAGCAGCCAAGATCCTCTAACGCCGCGGGACAGGGGGCTGCACACTGAAGCTTTCTTT
>TRBV20-1|.|.|TRBJ2-3|14
CSARGLTSTDTQYF
TGCAGTGCTAGAGGACTCACTAGCACAGATACGCAGTATTTT
>TRBV7-9|TRBD2|.|TRBJ2-5|16
CASSPTRLAGQETQYF
TGTGCCAGCAGCCCTACCCGACTAGCGGGGCAAGAGACCCAGTACTTC
>TRBV27|TRBD2|.|TRBJ2-1|15
CASSPKGRGGDEQFF
TGTGCCAGCAGTCCCAAGGGGCGGGGGGGTGATGAGCAGTTCTTC
>TRBV28|.|.|TRBJ1-5|16
CASSLGWGSNNQPQHF
TGTGCCAGCAGTTTAGGGTGGGGGTCCAACAATCAGCCCCAGCATTTT
>TRBV29-1|.|.|TRBJ2-7|13
CSVEWKGPGEQYF
TGCAGCGTTGAATGGAAGGGCCCCGGGGAGCAGTACTTC
>TRBV6-1|.|few|TRBJ1-1|12
CASSKGGTEAFF
TGTGCCAGCAGTAAAGGGGGCACTGAAGCTTTCTTT
>TRBV6-2/TRBV6-3|.|.|TRBJ2-7|14
CASRGAGLTYEQYF
TGTGCCAGCAGGGGGGCAGGGCTGACCTACGAGCAGTACTTC
>TRBV4-3|TRBD2|.|TRBJ2-7|15
CASSQDSGGSLEQYF
TGCGCCAGCAGCCAGGATAGCGGGGGGTCTCTCGAGCAGTACTTC
>TRBV6-2/TRBV6-3|TRBD1|.|TRBJ1-5|15
CASSYSRGLLQPQHF
TGTGCCAGCAGTTATTCTAGGGGGCTGCTTCAGCCCCAGCATTTT
>TRBV27|.|.|TRBJ1-2|11
CASSKGYGYTF
TGTGCCAGCAGTAAGGGCTATGGCTACACCTTC
>TRBV28|.|.|TRBJ2-7|15
CASSLMRQVPYEQYF
TGTGCCAGCAGTTTGATGAGACAGGTTCCCTACGAGCAGTACTTC
>TRBV13|.|.|TRBJ2-1|16
CASIPRGAASYNEQFF
TGTGCCAGCATCCCTCGGGGGGCCGCCTCCTACAATGAGCAGTTCTTC
>TRBV20-1|TRBD2|.|TRBJ2-1|14
CSAGGGLDYNEQFF
TGCAGTGCTGGCGGGGGACTAGACTACAATGAGCAGTTCTTC
>TRBV19|.|.|TRBJ1-1|12
CASKPPNTEAFF
TGTGCCAGTAAGCCCCCGAACACTGAAGCTTTCTTT
>TRBV30|TRBD1|.|TRBJ2-7|14
CAWRAGTGTYEQYF
TGTGCCTGGAGAGCCGGGACAGGGACCTACGAGCAGTACTTC
>TRBV6-1|TRBD1|.|TRBJ2-7|13
CASSRDREYEQYF
TGTGCCAGCAGCCGGGACAGAGAATACGAGCAGTACTTC
>TRBV4-1|TRBD2|.|TRBJ2-1|15
CASSPFMRGGHEQFF
TGCGCCAGCAGCCCCTTTATGCGGGGGGGACATGAGCAGTTCTTC
>TRBV10-3|TRBD1|.|TRBJ1-1|15
CAISELQGANTEAFF
TGTGCCATCAGTGAGTTACAGGGGGCCAACACTGAAGCTTTCTTT
>TRBV29-1|.|.|TRBJ1-5|14
CSVRQAPSNQPQHF
TGCAGCGTCAGACAGGCCCCTAGCAATCAGCCCCAGCATTTT
>TRBV29-1|.|.|TRBJ2-2|11
CSVDRDGELFF
TGCAGCGTTGATCGGGACGGGGAGCTGTTTTTT
>TRBV2|.|.|TRBJ2-4|15
CASRTAGPAKNIQYF
TGTGCCAGCAGGACTGCGGGCCCAGCCAAAAACATTCAGTACTTC
>TRBV29-1|.|once|TRBJ2-7|13
CSITRQGRYEQYF
TGCAGCATTACTCGGCAGGGGAGGTACGAGCAGTACTTC
>TRBV30|.|.|TRBJ2-7|14
CAWSPIVSDYEQYF
TGTGCCTGGAGCCCCATAGTATCTGACTACGAGCAGTACTTC
>TRBV4-1|TRBD2|.|TRBJ2-7|14
CASSRTSGDYEQYF
TGCGCCAGCAGTCGGACTAGCGGGGATTACGAGCAGTACTTC
>TRBV3-1|.|.|TRBJ2-2|19
CASSQEGILSNPNTGELFF
TGTGCCAGCAGCCAAGAAGGAATTTTGTCCAACCCGAACACCGGGGAGCTGTTTTTT
>TRBV27|TRBD1|.|TRBJ2-1|15
CASRGPGDRGNEQFF
TGTGCCAGCAGGGGCCCGGGGGACAGGGGGAATGAGCAGTTCTTC
>TRBV30|TRBD1|.|TRBJ2-7|16
CAWSVPPQGAPYEQYF
TGTGCCTGGAGTGTACCCCCCCAGGGGGCTCCCTACGAGCAGTACTTC
>TRBV27|.|.|TRBJ2-7|13
CASSLPGGNEQYF
TGTGCCAGCAGTTTGCCCGGGGGCAACGAGCAGTACTTC
>TRBV9|TRBD1|.|TRBJ2-2|13
CASSPTGAGELFF
TGTGCCAGCTCCCCAACAGGGGCCGGGGAGCTGTTTTTT
>TRBV6-6|.|.|TRBJ2-3|13
CASRLQLTDTQYF
TGTGCCAGCAGATTGCAACTCACAGATACGCAGTATTTT